This T cell receptor (beta chain) emerged from a study of T cells in Graves' hyperthyroidism and ophthalmopathy. The TCR beta CDR3 regions underwent amplification using RNA transcripts as the source. HTBI primers were the set used in a first-round RT-PCR of the TCR CDR3. TCRdb independently ran MiXCR on the multiplex PCR reads; one entry per CDR3 protein. The sample has some 650,000 distinct CDR3 sequences; around 16% are singletons. This clonotype appeared a few times. The sequencing input was blood. The origin of this receptor is a woman aged 40-49 years with Graves' ophthalmopathy.

The CDR3 coding sequence is TGTGCCAGCACCACAGGAGGACACTTTAATTCACCCCTCCACTTT. The encoded protein is CASTTGGHFNSPLHF. This rearrangement joins TRBV11-2 to TRBJ1-6; tentative D call: TRBD1 (5 bases). The CDR3 runs to 15 residues. The germline gives CDR1 SGHAT, CDR2 FQNNGV. The V end was cut by 7 bases, the J end by 6 bases, with 16 bases between.